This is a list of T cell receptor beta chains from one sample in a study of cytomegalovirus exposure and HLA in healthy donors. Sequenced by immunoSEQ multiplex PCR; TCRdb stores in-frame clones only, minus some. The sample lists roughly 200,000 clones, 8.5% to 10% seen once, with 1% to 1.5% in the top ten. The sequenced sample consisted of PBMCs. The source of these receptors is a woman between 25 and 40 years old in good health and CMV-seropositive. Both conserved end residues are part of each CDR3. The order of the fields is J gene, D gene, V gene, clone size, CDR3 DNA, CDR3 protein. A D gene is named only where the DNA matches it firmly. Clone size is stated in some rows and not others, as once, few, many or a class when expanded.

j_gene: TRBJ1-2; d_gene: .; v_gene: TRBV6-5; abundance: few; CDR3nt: TGTGCCAGCAGACAGGACACCCACTATGGCTACACCTTC; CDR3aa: CASRQDTHYGYTF
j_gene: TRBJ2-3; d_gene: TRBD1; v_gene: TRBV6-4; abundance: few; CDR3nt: TGTGCCAGCAGTGACTTCTGGACAGGGGACACAGATACGCAGTATTTT; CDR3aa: CASSDFWTGDTDTQYF
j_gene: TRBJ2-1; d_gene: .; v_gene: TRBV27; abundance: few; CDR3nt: TGTGCCAGCTCGGGATACAATGAGCAGTTCTTC; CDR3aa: CASSGYNEQFF
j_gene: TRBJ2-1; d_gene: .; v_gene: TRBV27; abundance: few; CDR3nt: TGTGCCAGCAGGACTGGCCAGGGCTCCTACAATGAGCAGTTCTTC; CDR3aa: CASRTGQGSYNEQFF
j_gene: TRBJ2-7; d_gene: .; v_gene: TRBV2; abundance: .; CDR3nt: TGTGCCAGCACTGGCCCCTCGGAGCAGTACTTC; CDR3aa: CASTGPSEQYF
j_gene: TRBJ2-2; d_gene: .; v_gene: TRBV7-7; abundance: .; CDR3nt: TGTGCCAGCAGCTTAACCGCCAGGGCTGTCGCCGGGGAGCTGTTTTTT; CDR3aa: CASSLTARAVAGELFF
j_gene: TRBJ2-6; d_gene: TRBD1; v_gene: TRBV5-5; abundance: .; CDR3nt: TGTGCCAGCAGCTTCGGGACAGGGGGGAACTCTGGGGCCAACGTCCTGACTTTC; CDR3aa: CASSFGTGGNSGANVLTF
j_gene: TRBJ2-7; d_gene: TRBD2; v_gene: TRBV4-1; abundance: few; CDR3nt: TGCGCCAGCAGCCACCCAATCCTAAGACTAGGCGGGAGGGACTACGAGCAGTACTTC; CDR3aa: CASSHPILRLGGRDYEQYF
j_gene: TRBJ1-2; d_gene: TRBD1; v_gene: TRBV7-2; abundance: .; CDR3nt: TGTGCCAGCAGCCCCGGGGGTCAGGGGGCCTGGGGCTACACCTTC; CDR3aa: CASSPGGQGAWGYTF
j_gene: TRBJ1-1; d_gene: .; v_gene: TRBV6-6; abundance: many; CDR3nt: TGTGCCAGCAGTTACCTTCTTCTGAACACTGAAGCTTTCTTT; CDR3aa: CASSYLLLNTEAFF
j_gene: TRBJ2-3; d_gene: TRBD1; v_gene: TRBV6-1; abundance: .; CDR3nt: TGTGCCACCAGGGACAGGGGGCCCACAGATACGCAGTATTTT; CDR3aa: CATRDRGPTDTQYF
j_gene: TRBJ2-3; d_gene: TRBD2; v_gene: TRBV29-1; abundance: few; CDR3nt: TGCAGCGTTGAGGCGGGAGGGGCAGATACGCAGTATTTT; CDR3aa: CSVEAGGADTQYF
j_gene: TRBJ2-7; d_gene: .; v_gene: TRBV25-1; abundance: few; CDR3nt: TGTGCCAGCAGTGGTGGCGGGGCGCTCGCCTACGAGCAGTACTTC; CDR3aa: CASSGGGALAYEQYF
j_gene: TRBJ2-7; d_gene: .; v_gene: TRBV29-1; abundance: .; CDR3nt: TGCAGCGTTGAAGATAAAGGGGATTACGAGCAGTACTTC; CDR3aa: CSVEDKGDYEQYF
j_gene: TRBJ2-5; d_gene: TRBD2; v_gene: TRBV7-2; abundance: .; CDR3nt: TGTGCCAGCAGCTCGGGACTAGCGGGAGGGCCGTATAAGACCCAGTACTTC; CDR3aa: CASSSGLAGGPYKTQYF
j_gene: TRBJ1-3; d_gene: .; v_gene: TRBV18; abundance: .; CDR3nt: TGTGCCAGCTCACCCCGCGGCGGGGGAAATATTGGAAACACCATATATTTT; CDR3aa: CASSPRGGGNIGNTIYF
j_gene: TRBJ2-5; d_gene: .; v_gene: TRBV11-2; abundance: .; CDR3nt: TGTGCCAGCAGCTTGGGGCAGAGCCAAGAGACCCAGTACTTC; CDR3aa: CASSLGQSQETQYF
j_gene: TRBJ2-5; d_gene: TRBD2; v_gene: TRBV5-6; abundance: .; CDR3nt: TGTGCCAGCAGCTTAAACAAAGCGGGAGGTCTCCAAGAGACCCAGTACTTC; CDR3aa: CASSLNKAGGLQETQYF
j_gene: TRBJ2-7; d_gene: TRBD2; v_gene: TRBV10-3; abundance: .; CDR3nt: TGTGCCATCAGTGAGAGGTCTAGCGGGGCAAGCTCCTACGAGCAGTACTTC; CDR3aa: CAISERSSGASSYEQYF
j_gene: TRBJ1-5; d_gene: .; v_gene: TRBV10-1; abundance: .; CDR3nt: TGCGCCAGCAACTTGGTGCCCCAGCATTTT; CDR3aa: CASNLVPQHF
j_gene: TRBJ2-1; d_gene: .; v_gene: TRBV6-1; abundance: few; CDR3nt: TGTGCCAGCAGTGAAGGGACTCCGCTCAATGAGCAGTTCTTC; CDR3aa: CASSEGTPLNEQFF
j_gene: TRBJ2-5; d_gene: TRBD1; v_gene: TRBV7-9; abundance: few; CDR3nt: TGTGCCAGCAGCTTGATAACAGGGGGCGGCGAGACCCAGTACTTC; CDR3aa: CASSLITGGGETQYF
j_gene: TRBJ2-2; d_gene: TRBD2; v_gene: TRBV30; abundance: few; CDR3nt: TGTGCCTGGAGTGAACGCGGGAGCGCGGGGGAGCTGTTTTTT; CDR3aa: CAWSERGSAGELFF